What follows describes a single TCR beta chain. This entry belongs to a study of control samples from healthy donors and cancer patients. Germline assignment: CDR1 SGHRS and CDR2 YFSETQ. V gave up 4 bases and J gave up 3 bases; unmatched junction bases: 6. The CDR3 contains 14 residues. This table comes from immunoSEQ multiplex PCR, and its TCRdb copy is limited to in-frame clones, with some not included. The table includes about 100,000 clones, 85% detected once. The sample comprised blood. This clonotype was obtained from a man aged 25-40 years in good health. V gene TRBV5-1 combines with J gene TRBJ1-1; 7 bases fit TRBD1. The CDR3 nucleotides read TGCGCCAGCAGCGCGATTACAGGGGACACTGAAGCTTTCTTT. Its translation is CASSAITGDTEAFF.